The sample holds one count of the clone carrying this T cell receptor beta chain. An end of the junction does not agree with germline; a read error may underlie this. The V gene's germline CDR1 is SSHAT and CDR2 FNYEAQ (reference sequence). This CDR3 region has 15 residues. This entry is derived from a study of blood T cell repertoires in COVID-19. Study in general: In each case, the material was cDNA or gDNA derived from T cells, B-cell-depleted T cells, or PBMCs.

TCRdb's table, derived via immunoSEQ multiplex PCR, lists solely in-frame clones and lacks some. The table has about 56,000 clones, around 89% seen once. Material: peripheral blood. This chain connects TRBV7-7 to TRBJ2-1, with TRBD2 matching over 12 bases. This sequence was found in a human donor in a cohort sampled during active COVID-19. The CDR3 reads CASSTGTSGYNEQFF. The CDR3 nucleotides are TGTGCTAGCAGCACCGGGACTAGCGGGTACAATGAGCAGTTCTTC.